These 2 T cell receptor beta chains were sequenced from one sample in a study of Ad26.COV2.S vaccination and SARS-CoV-2 variants. The treatment is: 15 to 20 received Ad26.COV2.S at low or high dose, single or two shots; several received placebo; per-sample allocation not given. Sampling happened 63 days after the first vaccine or placebo injection. Generated by immunoSEQ multiplex PCR, the TCRdb table keeps only in-frame clones and is missing some. The table lists about 400,000 clones, 75% to 90% of them singletons. Here the sequenced sample was peripheral blood, taken in a trial of Ad26.COV2.S vaccine versus placebo. The receptor source for this set is a person between 18 and 65 years old who received the Ad26.COV2.S COVID-19 vaccine or a placebo.

In regard to this clone: Additional DNA sequences in this sample encode the identical CDR3. The chain employs TRBV4-1 and TRBJ1-4, with D tentatively TRBD1 (5 bases). The V gene's germline CDR1 is MGHRA and CDR2 YSYEKL. Trimming pared 1 base from V and 3 bases from J, leaving 9 bases between. The CDR3 sequence is 15 residues long. The CDR3 loop is CASSQGDSPNEKLFF. CDR3 sequence (DNA): TGCGCCAGCAGCCAAGGGGACTCACCTAATGAAAAACTGTTTTTT.

This chain joins TRBV27 and TRBJ1-2; a possible D gene is TRBD1 (6 bases). V was shortened by 8 bases and J by 4 bases, with 20 bases between the two germline ends. Germline CDR1 is MNHEY and CDR2 is SMNVEV (reference sequence). The CDR3 covers 15 residues. The CDR3 spells CASGGAAEIPYGYTF. The DNA for the CDR3 is TGTGCCAGCGGGGGGGCAGCCGAAATACCCTATGGCTACACCTTC.